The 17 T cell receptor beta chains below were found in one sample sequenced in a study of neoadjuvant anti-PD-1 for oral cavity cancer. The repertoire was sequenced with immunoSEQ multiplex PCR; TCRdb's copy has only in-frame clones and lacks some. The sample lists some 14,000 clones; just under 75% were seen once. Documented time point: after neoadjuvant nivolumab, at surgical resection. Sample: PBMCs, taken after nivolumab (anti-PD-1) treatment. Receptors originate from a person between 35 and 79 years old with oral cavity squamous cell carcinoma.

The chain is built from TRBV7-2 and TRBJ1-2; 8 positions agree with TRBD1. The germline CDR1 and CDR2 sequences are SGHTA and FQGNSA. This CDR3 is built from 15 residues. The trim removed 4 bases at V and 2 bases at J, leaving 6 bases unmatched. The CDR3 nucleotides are TGTGCCAGCAGCTACGGACAGGGAGAGAACTATGGCTACACCTTC. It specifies CASSYGQGENYGYTF.

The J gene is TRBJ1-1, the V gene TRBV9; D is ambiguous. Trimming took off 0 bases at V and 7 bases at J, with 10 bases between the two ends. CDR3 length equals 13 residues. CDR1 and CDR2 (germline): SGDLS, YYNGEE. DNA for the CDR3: TGTGCCAGCAGCGTAGCAGCAACCAATGAAGCTTTCTTT. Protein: CASSVAATNEAFF.

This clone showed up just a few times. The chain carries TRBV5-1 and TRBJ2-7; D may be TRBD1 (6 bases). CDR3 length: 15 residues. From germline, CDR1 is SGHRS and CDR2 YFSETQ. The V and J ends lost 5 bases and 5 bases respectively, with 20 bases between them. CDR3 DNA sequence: TGCGCCAGCAGTTTGATAGACAGGAGTGGCGACGAGCAGTACTTC. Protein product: CASSLIDRSGDEQYF.

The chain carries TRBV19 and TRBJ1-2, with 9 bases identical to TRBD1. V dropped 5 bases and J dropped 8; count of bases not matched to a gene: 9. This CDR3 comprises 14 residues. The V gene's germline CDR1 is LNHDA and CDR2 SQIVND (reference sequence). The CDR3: CASSPDRGRGGYTF. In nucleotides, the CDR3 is TGTGCCAGTAGTCCGGACAGGGGTAGAGGAGGCTACACCTTC.

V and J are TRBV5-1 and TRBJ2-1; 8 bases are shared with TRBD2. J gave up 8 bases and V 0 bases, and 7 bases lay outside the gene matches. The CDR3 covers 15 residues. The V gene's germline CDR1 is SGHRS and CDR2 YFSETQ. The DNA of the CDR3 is TGCGCCAGCAGCTTGGAGGGCGGGAGGATCGATGAGCAGTTCTTC. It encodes CASSLEGGRIDEQFF.

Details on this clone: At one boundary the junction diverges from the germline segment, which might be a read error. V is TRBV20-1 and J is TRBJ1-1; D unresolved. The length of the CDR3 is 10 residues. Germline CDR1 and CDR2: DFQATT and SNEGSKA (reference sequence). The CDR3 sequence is CSARGPEAFF. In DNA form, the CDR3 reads TGCAGTGCCAGAGGACCTGAAGCTTTCTTT.

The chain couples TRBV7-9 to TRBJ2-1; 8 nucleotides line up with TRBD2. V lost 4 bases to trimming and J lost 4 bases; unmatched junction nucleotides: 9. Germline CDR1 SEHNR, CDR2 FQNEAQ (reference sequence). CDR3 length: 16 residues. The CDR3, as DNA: TGTGCCAGCAGCTCCCTAGCGGGTGTTCTTTACAATGAGCAGTTCTTC. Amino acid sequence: CASSSLAGVLYNEQFF.

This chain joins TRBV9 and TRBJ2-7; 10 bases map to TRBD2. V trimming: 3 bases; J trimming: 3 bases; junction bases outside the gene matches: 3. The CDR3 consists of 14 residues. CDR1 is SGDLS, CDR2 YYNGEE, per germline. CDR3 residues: CASSGTSGSYEQYF. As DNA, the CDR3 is TGTGCCAGCAGCGGGACTAGCGGAAGCTACGAGCAGTACTTC.

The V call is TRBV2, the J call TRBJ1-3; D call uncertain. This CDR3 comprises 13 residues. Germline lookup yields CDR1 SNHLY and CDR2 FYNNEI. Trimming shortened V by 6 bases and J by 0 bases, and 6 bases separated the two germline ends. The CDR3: CASSYISGNTIYF. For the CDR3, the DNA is TGTGCCAGCAGCTACATCTCTGGAAACACCATATATTTT.

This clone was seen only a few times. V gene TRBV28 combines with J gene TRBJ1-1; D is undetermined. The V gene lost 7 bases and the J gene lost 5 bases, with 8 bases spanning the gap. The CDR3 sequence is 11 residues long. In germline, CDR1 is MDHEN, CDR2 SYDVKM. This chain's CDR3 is CASKTGTEAFF. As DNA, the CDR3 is TGTGCCAGCAAAACCGGGACTGAAGCTTTCTTT.

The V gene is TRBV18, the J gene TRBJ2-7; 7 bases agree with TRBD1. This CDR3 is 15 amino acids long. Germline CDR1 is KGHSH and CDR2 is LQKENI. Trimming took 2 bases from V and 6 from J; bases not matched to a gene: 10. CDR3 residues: CASSPFAAGGTEQYF. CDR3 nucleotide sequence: TGTGCCAGCTCACCATTTGCGGCAGGGGGAACCGAGCAGTACTTC.

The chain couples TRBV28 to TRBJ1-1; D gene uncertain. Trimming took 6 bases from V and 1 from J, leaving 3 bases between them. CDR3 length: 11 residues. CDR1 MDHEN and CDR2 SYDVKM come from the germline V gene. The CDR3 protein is CASRGNTEAFF. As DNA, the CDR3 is TGTGCCAGCAGGGGGAACACTGAAGCTTTCTTT.

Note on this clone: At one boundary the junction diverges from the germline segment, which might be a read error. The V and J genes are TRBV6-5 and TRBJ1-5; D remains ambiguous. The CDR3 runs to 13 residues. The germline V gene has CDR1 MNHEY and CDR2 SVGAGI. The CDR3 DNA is TGTGCCAGCACTTACGGGAGCAATCAGCCCCAGCATTTT. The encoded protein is CASTYGSNQPQHF.

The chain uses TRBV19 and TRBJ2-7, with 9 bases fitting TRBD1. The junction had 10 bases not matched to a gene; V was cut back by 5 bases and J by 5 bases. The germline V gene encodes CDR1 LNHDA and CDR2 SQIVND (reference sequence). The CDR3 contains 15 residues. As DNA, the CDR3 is TGTGCCAGTAGTCCCAGGACAGGGGTAGGCGACGAGCAGTACTTC. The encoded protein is CASSPRTGVGDEQYF.

The CDR3 is CASSIGLDTEAFF. The CDR3 nucleotides read TGTGCCAGTAGTATCGGCCTGGACACTGAAGCTTTCTTT. The V gene is TRBV19, the J gene TRBJ1-1, with unresolved D. Trimming left V 3 bases short and J 3 bases short, with 8 bases between. This CDR3 has 13 amino acids. CDR1 LNHDA and CDR2 SQIVND come from the germline V gene (reference sequence).

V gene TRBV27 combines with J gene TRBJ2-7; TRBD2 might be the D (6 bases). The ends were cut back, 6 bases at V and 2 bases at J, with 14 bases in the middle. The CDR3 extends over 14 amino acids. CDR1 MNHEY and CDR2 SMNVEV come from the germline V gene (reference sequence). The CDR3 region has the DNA TGTGCCAGCAGCCCGGACTATAACCCCTACGAGCAGTACTTC. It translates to CASSPDYNPYEQYF.

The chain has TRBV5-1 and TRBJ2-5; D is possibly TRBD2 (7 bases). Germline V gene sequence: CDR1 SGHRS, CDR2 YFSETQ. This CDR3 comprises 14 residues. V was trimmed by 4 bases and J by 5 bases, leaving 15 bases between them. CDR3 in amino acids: CASSGGATRETQYF. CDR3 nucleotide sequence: TGCGCCAGCAGCGGGGGGGCCACTCGGGAGACCCAGTACTTC.